These 22 T cell receptor beta chains were all obtained from the same sample, sequenced in a study of blood T cell repertoires in COVID-19. Produced via immunoSEQ multiplex PCR; TCRdb's table is partial and in-frame only. The data contain approximately 210,000 clones, around 75% of them singletons. The source material was peripheral blood. The receptors were sampled from a human donor in a cohort sampled during active COVID-19.

Only a few counts were recorded for this clone. This sequence joins TRBV6-5 and TRBJ2-7; D possibly corresponds to TRBD1 (7 bases). Germline V gives CDR1 MNHEY, CDR2 SVGAGI. The CDR3 extends over 15 amino acids. With 5 bases removed from V and 0 bases from J, the gap between germline ends came to 14 bases. CDR3 region: CASSRPGGRSYEQYF. The CDR3 DNA follows: TGTGCCAGCAGTAGACCAGGGGGGCGCTCCTACGAGCAGTACTTC.

About this clone: This specimen includes other DNA sequences encoding the same CDR3. The chain employs TRBV7-3 and TRBJ1-1; D may be TRBD1 (6 bases). Germline lookup yields CDR1 SGHTA and CDR2 FQGTGA. V was cut by 1 base and J by 0 bases, with 9 bases left in between. CDR3 length: 15 amino acids. The CDR3 bases are TGTGCCAGCAGCTTAATAGGGGGAATGAACACTGAAGCTTTCTTT. This gives the protein CASSLIGGMNTEAFF.

CDR3 sequence (DNA): TGCGCCAGCAGCACCAGCCTTCCTCCCGCGGGAGAGCAGTACTTC. Translated, it gives CASSTSLPPAGEQYF. The J gene is TRBJ2-7, the V gene TRBV5-1, with D tentatively TRBD2 (6 bases). Looked up from germline, CDR1 is SGHRS and CDR2 is YFSETQ. Trimming removed 4 bases from V and 7 bases from J, with 21 bases in between. There are 15 residues in the CDR3.

This chain uses TRBV28 with TRBJ1-5, with 7 bases fitting TRBD1. CDR1 and CDR2 from the germline V gene are MDHEN and SYDVKM. Unmatched junction bases numbered 16, after V lost 5 bases and J lost 6 bases. CDR3 size: 17 residues. The CDR3 protein is CASSLRQGGSRSQPQHF. The DNA of the CDR3 is TGTGCCAGCAGTCTAAGACAGGGAGGCTCGCGAAGTCAGCCCCAGCATTTT.

The chain carries TRBV6-6 and TRBJ2-3; weak D call: TRBD2 (6 bases). Deletions cut 7 bases from V and 0 bases from J, with 17 bases between. CDR3 length equals 16 residues. Looked up from germline, CDR1 is MNHNY and CDR2 is SVGAGI (reference sequence). The CDR3 coding sequence is TGTGCCAGCATGGAGGGGCCGGGTACTAGCACAGATACGCAGTATTTT. Translated, it gives CASMEGPGTSTDTQYF.

The chain recombines TRBV24-1 with TRBJ2-7, with 10 bases that match TRBD2. Germline V lookup: CDR1 KGHDR, CDR2 SFDVKD. J gave up 7 bases and V 5 bases, and 10 bases lay outside the gene matches. The CDR3 contains 15 residues. CDR3 nucleotides: TGTGCCACCAGTGGAGGACTAGCGGCCAAATGGGAGCAGTACTTC. This sequence encodes CATSGGLAAKWEQYF.

The gene calls are TRBV7-9 and TRBJ2-3, with D possibly matching TRBD2 (6 bases). CDR1 is SEHNR, CDR2 FQNEAQ, per germline (reference sequence). CDR3 length: 17 residues. V was cut by 3 bases and J by 0 bases, with 16 bases left in between. The CDR3 spells CASSFQVASASTDTQYF. The CDR3 bases are TGTGCCAGCAGCTTCCAGGTGGCTAGCGCTAGCACAGATACGCAGTATTTT.

The chain combines TRBV30 with TRBJ2-1; 11 bases are shared with TRBD1. Losses at the gene ends were 3 bases for V and 7 bases for J; bases not matched to a gene: 11. Per germline, CDR1 GTSNPN and CDR2 SVGIG (reference sequence). The CDR3 covers 16 residues. Here the CDR3 reads CAWSFSAGQGGNEQFF. The CDR3 DNA reads as TGTGCCTGGAGCTTCTCCGCGGGACAGGGGGGGAATGAGCAGTTCTTC.

This clone came up a few times. This chain links TRBV13 with TRBJ2-7; 8 nucleotides agree with TRBD2. Looked up from germline, CDR1 is PRHDT and CDR2 is FYEKMQ (reference sequence). V shed 5 bases, J shed 4 bases, and the junction held 7 bases outside the gene matches. The CDR3 runs 14 residues. CDR3: CASSTEGLGYEQYF. CDR3 bases: TGTGCCAGCAGCACCGAGGGACTAGGGTACGAGCAGTACTTC. The variable domain in full, completed from reference TRBV13 and TRBJ2-7, reads AAGVIQSPRHLIKEKRETATLKCYPIPRHDTVYWYQQGPGQDPQFLISFYEKMQSDKGSIPDRFSAQQFSDYHSELNMSSLELGDSALYFCASSTEGLGYEQYFGPGTRLTVT.

The V call is TRBV28, the J call TRBJ2-7; TRBD1 aligns across 8 bases. The CDR3 contains 16 residues. The germline V gene encodes CDR1 MDHEN and CDR2 SYDVKM. The V and J ends lost 2 bases and 1 base, in that order; junction bases with no gene match: 7. The CDR3 bases are TGTGCCAGCAGTTTAATAGGGCGGGACAGGTCCTACGAGCAGTACTTC. This sequence encodes CASSLIGRDRSYEQYF.

This clone was detected a few times. The chain employs TRBV7-2 and TRBJ1-1; the match to TRBD1 covers 10 bases. The CDR3 totals 15 residues. The V and J ends lost 5 bases and 4 bases, in that order; junction bases with no gene match: 7. The V gene's germline CDR1 is SGHTA and CDR2 FQGNSA. CDR3 DNA sequence: TGTGCCAGCAGCAAAGACAGGGGGCCAGGCACTGAAGCTTTCTTT. Translation: CASSKDRGPGTEAFF.

This clone was observed many times. The chain recombines TRBV27 with TRBJ2-7, with 8 bases identical to TRBD2. The V and J ends lost 5 bases and 2 bases, in that order; junction bases with no gene match: 11. This CDR3 contains 16 residues. Germline values: CDR1 MNHEY, CDR2 SMNVEV (reference sequence). CDR3 amino acids: CASSGDPGLVTYEQYF. The CDR3 DNA follows: TGTGCCAGCAGTGGGGACCCGGGACTAGTCACCTACGAGCAGTACTTC.

This clone was found a few times. V is TRBV28 and J is TRBJ1-6; the D gene is possibly TRBD1 (6 bases). The germline V gene encodes CDR1 MDHEN and CDR2 SYDVKM. V was pared by 5 bases and J by 14 bases, with 22 bases between. This CDR3 has 15 amino acids. The CDR3 DNA follows: TGTGCCAGCAGTCTTCCAGGTGGCCTAAGGGGGACCCTCCACTTT. This gives the protein CASSLPGGLRGTLHF.

The rearrangement uses TRBV7-8 and TRBJ2-7; 8 bases line up with TRBD2. V dropped 5 bases and J dropped 7; count of bases not matched to a gene: 16. Germline V gene sequence: CDR1 SGHVS, CDR2 FQNEAQ. The CDR3 consists of 16 residues. CDR3 sequence: CASSPIGGTSLGEQYF. CDR3 DNA: TGTGCCAGCAGCCCAATAGGGGGGACTAGTTTGGGTGAGCAGTACTTC. Drawing the rest from reference TRBV7-8 and TRBJ2-7, the complete variable domain is GAGVSQSPRYKVAKRGQDVALRCDPISGHVSLFWYQQALGQGPEFLTYFQNEAQLDKSGLPSDRFFAERPEGSVSTLKIQRTQQEDSAVYLCASSPIGGTSLGEQYFGPGTRLTVT.

The J gene is TRBJ2-1, the V gene TRBV11-3; 8 bases line up with TRBD1. Germline CDR1 SGHNT, CDR2 YENEEA. This CDR3 spans 11 amino acids. The junction had 2 bases not matched to a gene; V was cut back by 6 bases and J by 10 bases. CDR3 nucleotides: TGTGCCAGCAGTCGACAGGGGGAGCAGTTCTTC. It is translated as CASSRQGEQFF.

The V call is TRBV5-1, the J call TRBJ1-1; TRBD1 aligns across 12 bases. Germline values: CDR1 SGHRS, CDR2 YFSETQ. V lost 0 bases, J lost 4 bases, and 10 bases stayed unmatched. CDR3 size: 18 residues. CDR3 residues: CASSLDGTGGFGSTEAFF. In DNA, the CDR3 is TGCGCCAGCAGCTTGGATGGGACAGGGGGCTTTGGATCCACTGAAGCTTTCTTT. The whole variable domain, remainder taken from reference TRBV5-1 and TRBJ1-1, is KAGVTQTPRYLIKTRGQQVTLSCSPISGHRSVSWYQQTPGQGLQFLFEYFSETQRNKGNFPGRFSGRQFSNSRSEMNVSTLELGDSALYLCASSLDGTGGFGSTEAFFGQGTRLTVV.

This sequence joins TRBV19 and TRBJ2-7; 7 bases are shared with TRBD2. This CDR3 has 18 amino acids. With V trimmed by 6 bases and J by 0 bases, 17 bases remained unmatched. Germline assignment: CDR1 LNHDA and CDR2 SQIVND (reference sequence). CDR3 DNA sequence: TGTGCCAGTAGGAGCGGGGCTAGTGTGATTTTGAACTCCTACGAGCAGTACTTC. It is translated as CASRSGASVILNSYEQYF.

V is TRBV9 and J is TRBJ2-5; tentative D call: TRBD1 (5 bases). In germline, CDR1 is SGDLS, CDR2 YYNGEE. Trimming took off 3 bases at V and 2 bases at J, with 14 bases between the two ends. There are 15 residues in the CDR3. This CDR3 reads CASSASQETQETQYF. CDR3 in DNA: TGTGCCAGCAGCGCTTCACAGGAGACTCAAGAGACCCAGTACTTC. The full variable domain, in which reference TRBV9 and TRBJ2-5 provide the parts outside the CDR3, is DSGVTQTPKHLITATGQRVTLRCSPRSGDLSVYWYQQSLDQGLQFLIQYYNGEERAKGNILERFSAQQFPDLHSELNLSSLELGDSALYFCASSASQETQETQYFGPGTRLLVL.

There are many counts of this clone. J is TRBJ2-7 and V is TRBV4-1, with D maybe TRBD2 (5 bases). Germline values: CDR1 MGHRA, CDR2 YSYEKL. Trimming left V 2 bases short and J 3 bases short, with 11 bases between. The CDR3 contains 14 residues. CDR3 coding DNA: TGCGCCAGCAGCCAAAGGGAGTGGGGCTACGAGCAGTACTTC. Translated, it gives CASSQREWGYEQYF.

This chain connects TRBV7-9 to TRBJ2-5; 10 bases match TRBD2. Losses at the gene ends were 1 base for V and 2 bases for J; bases not matched to a gene: 4. The CDR3 has 16 amino acids. The V gene's germline CDR1 is SEHNR and CDR2 FQNEAQ (reference sequence). CDR3 in DNA: TGTGCCAGCAGCTTAGTCACTAGCGGGGTTCAAGAGACCCAGTACTTC. Its protein product is CASSLVTSGVQETQYF. The full variable domain, in which reference TRBV7-9 and TRBJ2-5 provide the parts outside the CDR3, is DTGVSQNPRHKITKRGQNVTFRCDPISEHNRLYWYRQTLGQGPEFLTYFQNEAQLEKSRLLSDRFSAERPKGSFSTLEIQRTEQGDSAMYLCASSLVTSGVQETQYFGPGTRLLVL.

V is TRBV3-1 (or the pseudogene TRBV3-2) and J is TRBJ2-7; D may be TRBD2 (7 bases). Germline CDR1 and CDR2: LGHDT and YNNKEL (reference sequence). Trimming stripped 7 bases from V and 0 bases from J, with 16 bases between. This CDR3 is built from 15 residues. The CDR3: CASTRKGGHSYEQYF. The DNA of the CDR3 is TGTGCCAGCACTAGAAAGGGGGGGCACTCCTACGAGCAGTACTTC.

This chain's CDR3 is CSVVPGRSSYNEQFF. For the CDR3, the DNA is TGCAGCGTTGTTCCAGGCCGAAGCTCCTACAATGAGCAGTTCTTC. This rearrangement joins TRBV29-1 to TRBJ2-1; D gene ambiguous. The CDR3 covers 15 residues. Germline V CDR1 and CDR2: SQVTM, ANQGSEA. V was clipped by 4 bases and J by 0 bases, with 13 bases between them.